Listed below are T cell receptor beta chains from one sample, sequenced in a study of T cell changes during pregnancy in multiple sclerosis. Some clones are missing from TCRdb's copy, which holds only in-frame ones; the method was immunoSEQ multiplex PCR. The profile covers roughly 120,000 clones, with approximately 94% appearing a single time and less than 7.5% taken by the ten largest. This specimen consisted of peripheral blood, obtained before pregnancy. The source of these receptors is a female donor with multiple sclerosis, enrolled in a pregnancy study. CDR3s include the opening cysteine and the closing phenylalanine or tryptophan. D genes are given only for firm matches. Where a row states a size, it is once, few, many or the class of an expanded clone; other rows omit it.

TRBV10-3	.	TRBD2	TRBJ2-2	TGTGCCATCACCCCCGCCAGCGGGGGGGCTGGGTCCGGGGAGCTGTTTTTT	CAITPASGGAGSGELFF
TRBV7-9	.	.	TRBJ2-1	TGTGCCAGCAGCTCCCCTGAAGGACTGTTAAATGAGCAGTTCTTC	CASSSPEGLLNEQFF
TRBV30	.	.	TRBJ1-1	TGTGCCTGGAGTCTACGGGGGGACACTGAAGCTTTCTTT	CAWSLRGDTEAFF
TRBV5-8	.	.	TRBJ2-1	TGTGCCAGCAGCTTGGTGGGAGGGGGACCCTACAATGAGCAGTTCTTC	CASSLVGGGPYNEQFF
TRBV10-3	.	.	TRBJ2-2	TGTGCCATCAGTGGGAGGGCGAACACCGGGGAGCTGTTTTTT	CAISGRANTGELFF
TRBV7-9	.	TRBD2	TRBJ2-3	TGTGCCAGCAGCTTAGAGACTAGCGGCACAGATACGCAGTATTTT	CASSLETSGTDTQYF
TRBV6-1	once	.	TRBJ1-4	TGTGCCAGCAGTCGGGACACAACTAATGAAAAACTGTTTTTT	CASSRDTTNEKLFF
TRBV5-1	.	TRBD1	TRBJ1-5	TGCGCCAGCAGCTTGAGAGGTAGGAGGGGGCTGATTCAGCCCCAGCATTTT	CASSLRGRRGLIQPQHF
TRBV19	.	TRBD1	TRBJ2-7	TGTGCCAGTACCCTCCGGGACAGGGGTCCCTACGAGCAGTACTTC	CASTLRDRGPYEQYF
TRBV27	.	.	TRBJ1-6	TGTGCCAGCAGTTTATCTCAGGGTAATGCCTCACCCCTCCACTTT	CASSLSQGNASPLHF
TRBV6-1	once	.	TRBJ1-2	TGTGCCAGCAATTCGGGCTATGGCTACACCTTC	CASNSGYGYTF
TRBV29-1	.	.	TRBJ1-1	TGCAGCGTTGTAGGCAGGACTGAAGCTTTCTTT	CSVVGRTEAFF
TRBV6-1	.	.	TRBJ1-5	TGTGCCAGCAGGCTGACAAGATATAGCAATCAGCCCCAGCATTTT	CASRLTRYSNQPQHF
TRBV19	.	TRBD2	TRBJ2-3	TGTGCCAGTAGTACGGGCCCAACTAGCGCAGATACGCAGTATTTT	CASSTGPTSADTQYF
TRBV7-3	.	.	TRBJ1-1	TGTGCCAGCAGACCAGCGGGGGCGACTGAAGCTTTCTTT	CASRPAGATEAFF
TRBV9	.	TRBD2	TRBJ2-5	TGTGCCAGCAGCGCTCAGGGAGGGAGTGAGACCCAGTACTTC	CASSAQGGSETQYF
TRBV6-5	.	.	TRBJ1-2	TGTGCCAGCAGCACGCTCTCGGGGAATAACGATGGCTACACCTTC	CASSTLSGNNDGYTF
TRBV19	.	TRBD1	TRBJ2-1	TGTGCCAGCGCCTTTAAAAGGGGGCTCTCCTACAATGAGCAGTTCTTC	CASAFKRGLSYNEQFF
TRBV18	.	TRBD1	TRBJ1-3	TGTGCCAGCTCCCCATGGACAGGGGCCTCCTCTGGAAACACCATATATTTT	CASSPWTGASSGNTIYF
TRBV4-1	.	.	TRBJ1-2	TGCGCCAGCAGCCAAGACGGAGGGTCTTACTATGGCTACACCTTC	CASSQDGGSYYGYTF
TRBV9	.	.	TRBJ2-5	TGTGCCAGCAGCGTAGCAGGCGTGGGGCGGGAGACCCAGTACTTC	CASSVAGVGRETQYF
TRBV10-1	.	TRBD1	TRBJ1-1	TGCGCCACCCGGGACAGCTTGAACACTGAAGCTTTCTTT	CATRDSLNTEAFF
TRBV5-1	.	TRBD2	TRBJ2-1	TGCGCCAGCAGCTTGTCGGGCGGGGGGGGATACAATGAGCAGTTCTTC	CASSLSGGGGYNEQFF
TRBV18	.	.	TRBJ2-7	TGTGCCAGCTCACCTGGGGGGACCGAGCAGTACTTC	CASSPGGTEQYF
TRBV15	.	TRBD2	TRBJ2-1	TGTGCCACCAGCAGAGATCTCCCAGCGGGGGAGGATGAGCAGTTCTTC	CATSRDLPAGEDEQFF
TRBV6-5	.	.	TRBJ2-2	TGTGCCAGCAGGAGCACGATGAACACCGGGGAGCTGTTTTTT	CASRSTMNTGELFF
TRBV9	.	TRBD1	TRBJ2-3	TGTGCCAGCAGCCCGACGGGACAGGGACCCTCAGATACGCAGTATTTT	CASSPTGQGPSDTQYF
TRBV27	few	.	TRBJ2-3	TGTGCCAGCAGCCCCTCCGGCAGGGCAGATACGCAGTATTTT	CASSPSGRADTQYF
TRBV9	.	TRBD2	TRBJ2-2	TGTGCCAGCAGCGTATTAGGTCGGGCCGGGGGGTCCGGGGAGCTGTTTTTT	CASSVLGRAGGSGELFF
TRBV10-3	.	TRBD1	TRBJ1-2	TGTGCCATCAGGGGGGACAGGGGGCTGGAAGGCTACACCTTC	CAIRGDRGLEGYTF
TRBV30	few	.	TRBJ1-1	TGTGCCTGGAGTGCCAGGGGCCCTGAAGCTTTCTTT	CAWSARGPEAFF
TRBV7-8	.	TRBD2	TRBJ2-2	TGTGCCAGCAGCCATACCGGACTAGCGGGGATTAACACCGGGGAGCTGTTTTTT	CASSHTGLAGINTGELFF
TRBV7-7	.	.	TRBJ2-1	TGTGCCAGCAGCATAGGCCTACAGGATGGTGAGCAGTTCTTC	CASSIGLQDGEQFF
TRBV5-4	.	TRBD1	TRBJ1-2	TGTGCCAGCAGCCCGGGGACAGAATCGGGCTACACCTTC	CASSPGTESGYTF
TRBV6-5	.	TRBD1	TRBJ1-1	TGTGCCAGCAGCTATAGGGACAGTGGAGGCACTGAAGCTTTCTTT	CASSYRDSGGTEAFF
TRBV15	.	TRBD1	TRBJ1-2	TGTGCCACCAGCCGGGACAGGAGCTATGGCTACACCTTC	CATSRDRSYGYTF
TRBV5-1	.	.	TRBJ2-1	TGCGCCAGCAGCGCCCCCGGGAATGAGCAGTTCTTC	CASSAPGNEQFF
TRBV6-5	.	.	TRBJ2-5	TGTGCCAGCAGTTACGGAGGGCAAAGGGGAACGAAGACCCAGTACTTC	CASSYGGQRGTKTQYF
TRBV5-4	.	.	TRBJ2-3	TGTGCCAGCAGCGCGGGATCTAGCACAGATACGCAGTATTTT	CASSAGSSTDTQYF
TRBV6-6	.	.	TRBJ1-1	TGTGCCAGCAGCTCCCCGACAGGAAACACTGAAGCTTTCTTT	CASSSPTGNTEAFF
TRBV9	.	.	TRBJ2-1	TGTGCCAGCAGCGGAGGGCGGGTAGTAGGACTGAATGAGCAGTTCTTC	CASSGGRVVGLNEQFF
TRBV5-4	.	.	TRBJ2-2	TGTGCCAGCAGCTTGCCCCAGGTGGGTGGCGGGACCACCGGGGAGCTGTTTTTT	CASSLPQVGGGTTGELFF
TRBV19	.	TRBD2	TRBJ2-5	TGTGCCAGTACCCTCTCCGGGACTAGCGGGAGGGAGACCCAGTACTTC	CASTLSGTSGRETQYF
TRBV15	.	.	TRBJ1-6	TGTGCCACCAGCAGAGATAGAGGTATCGATAATTCACCCCTCCACTTT	CATSRDRGIDNSPLHF
TRBV28	.	TRBD1	TRBJ2-5	TGTGCCAGCAGTTTCGTCGGGACAGGGGGCGCGGAGACCCAGTACTTC	CASSFVGTGGAETQYF
TRBV9	.	TRBD2	TRBJ2-1	TGTGCCAGCAGCGTAGGGCTAGCGGACCGGGTTGAGCAGTTCTTC	CASSVGLADRVEQFF
TRBV27	.	.	TRBJ2-7	TGTGCCAGCAGTTTAGGGCTGGGTGCGTCTCCAATGGGGCAGTACTTC	CASSLGLGASPMGQYF
TRBV2	.	TRBD2	TRBJ2-1	TGTGCCAGCAGTTTTCGGACTAGCGATGAGCAGTTCTTC	CASSFRTSDEQFF
TRBV21-1	.	.	TRBJ1-5	TGTGCCAGCAGCAAATCTGGCAGGGGCAATCAGCCCCAGCATTTT	CASSKSGRGNQPQHF
TRBV19	.	TRBD1	TRBJ2-7	TGTGCCAGTAGTATAGATCACAGGGGTAGTTACGAGCAGTACTTC	CASSIDHRGSYEQYF
TRBV18	.	TRBD1	TRBJ1-5	TGTGCCAGCTCATACAGGGGTGGAAACCAGCCCCAGCATTTT	CASSYRGGNQPQHF
TRBV2	.	.	TRBJ2-7	TGTGCCAGCAGCGTCTTATACGAGCAGTACTTC	CASSVLYEQYF
TRBV29-1	.	TRBD1	TRBJ2-1	TGCAGCGTTGAAACGGGACAGGGTAGCGATGAGCAGTTCTTC	CSVETGQGSDEQFF